This T cell receptor (beta chain) originates from a study of cytotoxic CD8 clonotypes in ibrutinib-treated CLL. Overall study: Response sampling came at median approximately twelve months of treatment, ranging roughly 6 to 36 months.

V was trimmed by 0 bases and J by 7 bases, leaving 19 bases between them. The CDR3 length is 16 residues. CDR1 is SGHTA and CDR2 is FQGNSA in the germline V gene. Profiling relied on immunoSEQ multiplex PCR, and the TCRdb table lists in-frame clones only, not all of them. The sample holds some 170,000 clones, nearly 90% seen once. Source: PBMCs, taken at disease progression, from a patient treated with ibrutinib. The clonotype was recovered from a human donor with chronic lymphocytic leukemia. The chain couples TRBV7-2 to TRBJ2-7; D is uncertain. This chain's CDR3 is CASSLASGWEYREQYF. DNA for the CDR3: TGTGCCAGCAGCTTAGCTTCTGGATGGGAATATCGGGAGCAGTACTTC.